Listed below are T cell receptor beta chains from one sample, sequenced in a study of T-cell memory formation after mild COVID-19. A single record per CDR3 protein comes from TCRdb applying MiXCR to the 5' RACE reads. This table holds about 470,000 distinct CDR3 sequences, approximately 18% found once. What was sequenced was PBMCs or a T cell subset sorted from them (not recorded which). The origin of the receptors is an adult woman who had mild COVID-19 (a few samples of this study predate the infection). Cell type and time point are not known. Both conserved end residues are part of each CDR3. The D gene is left open where the match is weak. Some rows mark clone size as missing; the rest say once, few, many or name a class of expanded clone.

J gene | clone size | D gene | V gene | CDR3 protein | CDR3 DNA
TRBJ2-1 | many | - | TRBV5-6 | CASSLGVRPPNEQFF | TGTGCCAGCAGCTTGGGGGTTAGACCCCCAAATGAGCAGTTCTTC
TRBJ1-1 | few | TRBD1 | TRBV18 | CASSPRVGQGWNTEAFF | TGTGCCAGCTCACCACGGGTGGGACAGGGCTGGAACACTGAAGCTTTCTTT
TRBJ2-5 | - | TRBD1 | TRBV7-9 | CASSFIDRGRETQYF | TGTGCCAGCAGCTTCATCGACAGGGGGCGAGAGACCCAGTACTTC
TRBJ2-5 | few | - | TRBV7-9 | CASSLEGSPQETQYF | TGTGCCAGCAGCTTAGAGGGCAGCCCACAAGAGACCCAGTACTTC
TRBJ1-4 | few | - | TRBV4-1 | CASSQDPYQEEKLFF | TGCGCCAGCAGCCAAGACCCCTACCAGGAGGAAAAACTGTTTTTT
TRBJ2-3 | - | TRBD2 | TRBV20-1 | CSAPFVAGSADTQYF | TGCAGTGCTCCATTCGTAGCGGGGTCAGCAGATACGCAGTATTTT
TRBJ1-6 | many | - | TRBV9 | CASSPRSGQWNNSPLHF | TGTGCCAGCAGCCCACGTTCGGGACAATGGAATAATTCACCCCTCCACTTT
TRBJ1-5 | few | - | TRBV11-2 | CASSSDRNQPQHF | TGTGCCAGCAGCTCAGACAGGAATCAGCCCCAGCATTTT
TRBJ2-3 | many | - | TRBV13 | CASSSALTGDTQYF | TGTGCCAGCAGCTCGGCCCTCACGGGGGATACGCAGTATTTT
TRBJ1-1 | many | TRBD1 | TRBV12-3/TRBV12-4 | CASRSGTGGDTEAFF | TGTGCCAGCAGGTCCGGGACAGGGGGCGACACTGAAGCTTTCTTT
TRBJ2-3 | few | TRBD2 | TRBV20-1 | CSARSPGGAGGPQDTQYF | TGCAGTGCTAGATCTCCCGGCGGGGCGGGGGGGCCTCAAGATACGCAGTATTTT
TRBJ2-6 | - | - | TRBV4-2 | CASSQDRPPGANVLTF | TGTGCCAGCAGCCAAGATCGACCCCCTGGGGCCAACGTCCTGACTTTC
TRBJ1-2 | few | - | TRBV29-1 | CSVAWSNYGYTF | TGCAGCGTTGCTTGGAGCAACTATGGCTACACCTTC
TRBJ1-1 | - | - | TRBV7-9 | CASSLQHMNTEAFF | TGTGCCAGCAGCTTACAACACATGAACACTGAAGCTTTCTTT
TRBJ2-6 | few | - | TRBV7-2 | CASSAYRSPGANVLTF | TGTGCCAGCAGCGCCTACAGGAGCCCTGGGGCCAACGTCCTGACTTTC
TRBJ2-4 | - | TRBD1 | TRBV5-1 | CASSRDSGAKNIQYF | TGCGCCAGCAGCCGGGACAGTGGAGCCAAAAACATTCAGTACTTC
TRBJ1-5 | few | - | TRBV10-3 | CAISRDSNQPQHF | TGTGCCATCAGCAGGGATAGCAATCAGCCCCAGCATTTT
TRBJ2-7 | - | - | TRBV5-1 | CASRYRETYEQYF | TGCGCCAGCAGATACAGGGAAACCTACGAGCAGTACTTC
TRBJ1-2 | - | - | TRBV29-1 | CSVEVPDGARGYTF | TGCAGCGTTGAAGTTCCGGACGGTGCGAGAGGCTACACCTTC
TRBJ1-6 | - | - | TRBV4-1 | CASSYRTVSNSPLHF | TGCGCCAGCAGCTACAGGACAGTATCTAATTCACCCCTCCACTTT
TRBJ2-3 | - | - | TRBV30 | CAWFGGATDTQYF | TGTGCCTGGTTTGGGGGGGCGACAGATACGCAGTATTTT
TRBJ2-1 | few | - | TRBV4-2 | CASGTPTGVGNNEQFF | TGTGCCAGCGGGACTCCCACAGGGGTGGGGAACAATGAGCAGTTCTTC